These 15 T cell receptor beta chains were all obtained from the same sample, sequenced in a study of cytomegalovirus exposure and HLA in healthy donors. The PCR was carried out with 60 Vbeta primers and 13 Jbeta primers. Data came from immunoSEQ multiplex PCR; TCRdb stores just in-frame clones and leaves some out. The sample holds 230,000 or so clones, about 90% seen once. Input material: PBMCs. The receptor set was obtained from a girl aged 2 to 10 in good health and CMV-seronegative.

This clone was recorded once. CDR3 sequence: CASSGQGWSNEKLFF. CDR3 nucleotides: TGTGCCAGCAGTGGACAGGGATGGTCTAATGAAAAACTGTTTTTT. The chain recombines TRBV27 with TRBJ1-4, with 8 bases lining up with TRBD1. Looked up from germline, CDR1 is MNHEY and CDR2 is SMNVEV (reference sequence). CDR3 length equals 15 residues. J lost 3 bases, V lost 5 bases, and 5 bases had no gene match.

V usage is TRBV2 and J usage is TRBJ1-1; no reliable D call. Germline CDR1 reads SNHLY; CDR2 reads FYNNEI. The V and J ends lost 6 bases and 8 bases respectively, with 13 bases between them. This CDR3 comprises 12 residues. The CDR3 spells CASSLQLLEAFF. The CDR3 DNA sequence: TGTGCCAGCAGCTTACAGTTATTGGAAGCTTTCTTT.

The CDR3 DNA follows: TGCAGCGTCATCCCGGGGACTAGCACAGATACGCAGTATTTT. Its translation is CSVIPGTSTDTQYF. The V call is TRBV29-1, the J call TRBJ2-3; the D gene is possibly TRBD2 (6 bases). Per germline, CDR1 SQVTM and CDR2 ANQGSEA. The CDR3 loop spans 14 amino acids. V lost 6 bases and J 0 bases, leaving 13 bases between the germline ends.

The chain is built from TRBV5-4 and TRBJ1-2, with unresolved D. This CDR3 is 14 amino acids long. Germline CDR1 and CDR2: SGHNT and YYREEE (reference sequence). V was clipped by 4 bases and J by 0 bases, with 10 bases between them. The CDR3 DNA is TGTGCCAGCAGCCCTATACAGTCTAACTATGGCTACACCTTC. This gives the protein CASSPIQSNYGYTF.

The rearrangement uses TRBV10-2 and TRBJ2-1; 10 positions agree with TRBD2. The CDR3 extends over 16 amino acids. Germline V CDR1 and CDR2: WSHSY, SAAADI. Trimming took 3 bases from V and 4 from J; bases not matched to a gene: 6. The CDR3 reads CASSDQLAGSYNEQFF. For the CDR3, the DNA is TGCGCCAGCAGTGACCAACTAGCGGGGAGTTACAATGAGCAGTTCTTC.

The chain uses TRBV10-3 and TRBJ1-1; possible D gene TRBD1, 5 bases. Trimming pared 8 bases from V and 5 bases from J, leaving 21 bases between. This CDR3 region has 15 residues. Germline loops: CDR1 ENHRY, CDR2 SYGVKD. CDR3 region: CAIGKGRIGWTEAFF. In nucleotides, the CDR3 is TGTGCCATCGGGAAGGGGCGAATTGGTTGGACTGAAGCTTTCTTT.

This clone was seen a handful of times. This rearrangement joins TRBV4-2 to TRBJ2-1, with 12 bases identical to TRBD2. The germline CDR1 and CDR2 sequences are LGHNA and YNFKEQ. The trim removed 4 bases at V and 7 bases at J, leaving 8 bases unmatched. This CDR3 contains 16 residues. The CDR3 bases are TGTGCCAGCAGCCCTGCCCTAGCGGGGGGGCCGAATGAGCAGTTCTTC. This gives the protein CASSPALAGGPNEQFF.

This rearrangement joins TRBV11-3 to TRBJ2-7, with a weak D call TRBD2 (5 bases). V was cut by 1 base and J by 5 bases, with 12 bases left in between. The CDR3 is 14 amino acids. Per germline, CDR1 SGHNT and CDR2 YENEEA. The CDR3 nucleotides are TGTGCCAGCAGCTTAGGATCGGCGGGCGACGAGCAGTACTTC. It codes for CASSLGSAGDEQYF.

The CDR3 DNA reads TGTGCCAGCAGACTTAACTATGGCTACACCTTC. Translation gives CASRLNYGYTF. This chain joins TRBV6-6 and TRBJ1-2; D unresolved. The CDR3 loop spans 11 amino acids. Trimming took off 6 bases at V and 1 base at J, with 3 bases between the two ends. The germline gives CDR1 MNHNY, CDR2 SVGAGI (reference sequence).

This chain links TRBV5-3 with TRBJ2-5, with a possible D match to TRBD1 (5 bases). TRBV5-3 is identified as an open reading frame with a role that is uncertain. CDR3 length equals 14 residues. Deletions cut 4 bases from V and 2 bases from J, with 12 bases between. CDR3 bases: TGTGCCAGAAGCCAGACAGAAGGGCAAGAGACCCAGTACTTC. It yields the protein CARSQTEGQETQYF.

The genes are TRBV6-5 and TRBJ2-4; the match to TRBD2 covers 7 bases. Losses at the gene ends were 4 bases for V and 3 bases for J; bases not matched to a gene: 9. The length of the CDR3 is 16 residues. From germline, CDR1 is MNHEY and CDR2 SVGAGI. For the CDR3, the DNA is TGTGCCAGCAGTTCACGGGTGGGGGGGGACAAAAACATTCAGTACTTC. Translation gives CASSSRVGGDKNIQYF.

This clone was seen only once. The chain joins TRBV7-9 to TRBJ1-2; the D is unclear. Per the germline V gene, CDR1 is SEHNR and CDR2 is FQNEAQ (reference sequence). Trimming left V 3 bases short and J 5 bases short, with 13 bases between. The CDR3 loop spans 14 amino acids. In DNA form, the CDR3 reads TGTGCCAGCAGCTTCGGGGAGGTCGTTTATGGCTACACCTTC. It translates to CASSFGEVVYGYTF.

The chain joins TRBV27 to TRBJ1-3; D is possibly TRBD1 (5 bases). The germline V and J ends were trimmed by 0 bases and 2 bases, with 8 bases remaining between them. Looked up from germline, CDR1 is MNHEY and CDR2 is SMNVEV (reference sequence). The CDR3 totals 15 residues. CDR3 region: CASSLSAGPGNTIYF. The CDR3 DNA follows: TGTGCCAGCAGTTTATCGGCAGGGCCTGGAAACACCATATATTTT.

Regarding this clone: One end of the junction fails to match germline, which may point to a read error. This chain links TRBV5-1 with TRBJ2-3; 7 nucleotides line up with TRBD2. The CDR3 is 15 amino acids. The germline V gene encodes CDR1 SGHRS and CDR2 YFSETQ. The CDR3 spells CASSLTRGNTDTQYF. The CDR3 coding sequence is TGCGCTAGCAGCTTGACGCGGGGGAACACAGATACGCAGTATTTT.

The rearrangement joins TRBV5-1 to TRBJ1-5, with 7 bases identical to TRBD1. V was pared by 0 bases and J by 4 bases, with 4 bases of the junction left unmatched. The length of the CDR3 is 15 residues. The germline V gene has CDR1 SGHRS and CDR2 YFSETQ. The CDR3 sequence is CASSLAGTANQPQHF. CDR3 coding DNA: TGCGCCAGCAGCTTGGCGGGGACAGCGAATCAGCCCCAGCATTTT.